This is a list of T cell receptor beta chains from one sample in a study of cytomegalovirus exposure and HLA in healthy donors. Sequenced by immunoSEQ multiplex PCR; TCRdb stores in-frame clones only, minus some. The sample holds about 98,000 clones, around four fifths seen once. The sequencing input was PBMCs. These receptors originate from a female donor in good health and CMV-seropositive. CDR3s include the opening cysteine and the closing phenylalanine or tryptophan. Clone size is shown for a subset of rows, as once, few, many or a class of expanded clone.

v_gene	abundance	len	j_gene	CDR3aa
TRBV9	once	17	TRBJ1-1	CASSVVHTGIGVAEAFF
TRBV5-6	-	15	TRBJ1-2	CASSGDRGINYGYTF
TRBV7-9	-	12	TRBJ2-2	CASSLAAGELFF
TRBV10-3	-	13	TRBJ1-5	CAIGPGQVQPQHF
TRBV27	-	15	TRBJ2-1	CASSFLPDLNNEQFF
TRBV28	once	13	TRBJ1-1	CASSFSTSTEAFF
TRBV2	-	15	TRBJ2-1	CASRGGAGGRYEQFF
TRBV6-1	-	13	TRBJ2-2	CASSRGNTGELFF
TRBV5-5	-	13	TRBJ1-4	CASKAATNEKLFF
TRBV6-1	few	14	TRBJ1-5	CASRDSFSNQPQHF
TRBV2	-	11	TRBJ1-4	CASSEHEKLFF
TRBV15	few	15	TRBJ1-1	CATSRDRGRSTEAFF
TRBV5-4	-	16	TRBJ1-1	CASSEQGANGDTEAFF
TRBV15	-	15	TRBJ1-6	CATSRVPGEGSPLHF
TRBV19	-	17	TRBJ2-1	CATTSGDSIFGYNEQFF
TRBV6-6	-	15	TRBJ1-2	CASSQIDRGNYGYTF
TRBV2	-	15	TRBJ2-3	CASSEEASPGDTQYF
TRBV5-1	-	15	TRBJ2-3	CASSLARVTTDTQYF
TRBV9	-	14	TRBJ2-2	CASSVGGRGGELFF
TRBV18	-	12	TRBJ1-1	CASSPQGKEAFF
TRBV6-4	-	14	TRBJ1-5	CASSDSESNQPQHF
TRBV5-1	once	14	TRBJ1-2	CASSSDRRNYGYTF
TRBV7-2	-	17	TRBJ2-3	CASSLLFSGGVTDTQYF
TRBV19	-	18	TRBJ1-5	CASSIDAHDRGRTQPQHF
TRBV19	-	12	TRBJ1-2	CASRTGGYGYTF
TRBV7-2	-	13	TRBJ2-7	CASSLSPLNEQYF
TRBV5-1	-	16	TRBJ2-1	CASSLETGGSYNEQFF
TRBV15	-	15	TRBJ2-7	CATSRAGTGRDEQYF
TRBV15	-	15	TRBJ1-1	CATSSRVQGYTEAFF
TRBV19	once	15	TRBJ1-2	CASSVSRDRIYGYTF
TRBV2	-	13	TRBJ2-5	CASSALHQETQYF
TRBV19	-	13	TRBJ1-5	CASSRQGNQPQHF
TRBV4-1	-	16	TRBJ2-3	CASSPRDTPNTDTQYF
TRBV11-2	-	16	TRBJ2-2	CASSLWAGTNTGELFF
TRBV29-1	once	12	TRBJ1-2	CSVGLLSYGYTF
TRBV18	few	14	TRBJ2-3	CASSPRTTPDTQYF
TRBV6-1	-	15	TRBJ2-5	CASSELQGIWETQYF
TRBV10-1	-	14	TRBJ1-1	CASSARQGDTEAFF
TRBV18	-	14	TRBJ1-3	CASSPGTERNTIYF
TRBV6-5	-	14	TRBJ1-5	CASSYGYTNQPQHF
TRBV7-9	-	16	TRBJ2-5	CASSPPGQGGLETQYF
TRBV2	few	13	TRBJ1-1	CASIGRLGTEAFF
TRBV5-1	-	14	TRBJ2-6	CASSDRSGANVLTF
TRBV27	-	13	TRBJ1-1	CASSLGGSTEAFF
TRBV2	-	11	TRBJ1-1	CASNRGAEAFF
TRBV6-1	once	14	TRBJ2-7	CASSEAYPAYEQYF
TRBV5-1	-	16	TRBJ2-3	CASSPGLAIGTDTQYF
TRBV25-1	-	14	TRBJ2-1	CASNRQGRIDEQFF
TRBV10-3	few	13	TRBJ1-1	CAIMGHPDTEAFF
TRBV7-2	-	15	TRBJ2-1	CASSLRGGWYNEQFF
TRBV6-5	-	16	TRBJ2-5	CASSYAGRTNPETQYF
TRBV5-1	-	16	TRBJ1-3	CASSRTGQSSGNTIYF